This record covers a single T cell receptor (beta chain). The table came from immunoSEQ multiplex PCR; TCRdb's copy has only in-frame clones and leaves some out. The sample yields over 1,400 clones, 55% to 75% seen once. Chronic pancreatitis tissue was collected during total pancreatectomy with islet autotransplantation. This sample is drawn from a study of immune characteristics of hereditary and idiopathic chronic pancreatitis. The TCR was taken from a human donor with chronic pancreatitis. The sample was pancreas tissue with hereditary chronic pancreatitis.

CDR3 sequence: CSVERVPGLASEQFF. The DNA for the CDR3 is TGCAGCGTTGAAAGGGTCCCGGGACTAGCTAGTGAGCAGTTCTTC. The V and J genes are TRBV29-1 and TRBJ2-1; 9 nucleotides align to TRBD2. The junction had 11 bases not matched to a gene; V was cut back by 2 bases and J by 9 bases. The germline CDR1 and CDR2 sequences are SQVTM and ANQGSEA. CDR3 length: 15 amino acids.